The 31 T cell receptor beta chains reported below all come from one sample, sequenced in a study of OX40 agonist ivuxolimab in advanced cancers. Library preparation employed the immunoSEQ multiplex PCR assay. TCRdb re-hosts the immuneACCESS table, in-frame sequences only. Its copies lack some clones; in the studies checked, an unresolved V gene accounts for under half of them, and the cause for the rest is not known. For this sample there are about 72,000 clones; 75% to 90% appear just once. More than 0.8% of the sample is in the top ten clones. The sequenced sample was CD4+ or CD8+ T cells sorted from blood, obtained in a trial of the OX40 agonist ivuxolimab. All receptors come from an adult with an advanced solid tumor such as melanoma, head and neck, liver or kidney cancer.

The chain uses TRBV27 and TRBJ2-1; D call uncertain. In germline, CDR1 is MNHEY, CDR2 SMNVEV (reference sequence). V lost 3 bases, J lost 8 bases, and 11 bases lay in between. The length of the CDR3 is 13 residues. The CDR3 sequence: CASSFSPGDEQFF. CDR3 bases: TGTGCCAGCAGTTTTTCCCCGGGCGATGAGCAGTTCTTC.

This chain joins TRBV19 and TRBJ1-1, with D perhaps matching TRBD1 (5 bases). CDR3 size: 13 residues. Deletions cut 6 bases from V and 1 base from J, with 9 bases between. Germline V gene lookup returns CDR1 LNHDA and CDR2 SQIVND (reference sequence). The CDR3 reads CASSRVENTEAFF. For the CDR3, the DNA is TGTGCCAGTAGCAGGGTTGAGAACACTGAAGCTTTCTTT.

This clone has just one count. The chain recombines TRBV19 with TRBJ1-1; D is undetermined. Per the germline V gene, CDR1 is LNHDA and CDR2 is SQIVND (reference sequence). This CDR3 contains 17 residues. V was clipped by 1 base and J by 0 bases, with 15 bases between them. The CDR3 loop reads CASSIGRKGGMNTEAFF. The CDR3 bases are TGTGCCAGTAGTATAGGGAGGAAGGGAGGGATGAACACTGAAGCTTTCTTT.

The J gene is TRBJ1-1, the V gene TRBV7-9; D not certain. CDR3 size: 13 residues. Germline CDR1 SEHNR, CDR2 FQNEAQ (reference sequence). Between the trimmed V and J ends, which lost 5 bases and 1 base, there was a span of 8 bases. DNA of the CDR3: TGTGCCAGCAGCCTCAGAGGGAACACTGAAGCTTTCTTT. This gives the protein CASSLRGNTEAFF.

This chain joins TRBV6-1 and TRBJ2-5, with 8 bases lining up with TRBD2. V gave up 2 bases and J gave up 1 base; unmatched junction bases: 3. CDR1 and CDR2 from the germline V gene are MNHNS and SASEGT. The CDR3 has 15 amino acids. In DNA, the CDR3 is TGTGCCAGCAGTGAAATAGCGGGGACCCAAGAGACCCAGTACTTC. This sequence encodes CASSEIAGTQETQYF.

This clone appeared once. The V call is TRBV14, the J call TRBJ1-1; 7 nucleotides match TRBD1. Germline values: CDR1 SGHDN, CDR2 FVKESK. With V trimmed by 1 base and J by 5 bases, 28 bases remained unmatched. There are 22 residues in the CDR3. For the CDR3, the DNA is TGTGCCAGCAGCCAAGGGTCCGGGGAGCACAGGGGTTTTTTTTGCCTAGAGACTGAAGCTTTCTTT. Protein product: CASSQGSGEHRGFFCLETEAFF.

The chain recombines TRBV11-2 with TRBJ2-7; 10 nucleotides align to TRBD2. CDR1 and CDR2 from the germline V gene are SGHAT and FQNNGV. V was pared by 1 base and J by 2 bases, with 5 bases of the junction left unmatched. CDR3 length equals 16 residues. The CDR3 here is CASSLVSSGGPYEQYF. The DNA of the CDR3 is TGTGCCAGCAGCTTAGTTTCTAGCGGGGGACCCTACGAGCAGTACTTC.

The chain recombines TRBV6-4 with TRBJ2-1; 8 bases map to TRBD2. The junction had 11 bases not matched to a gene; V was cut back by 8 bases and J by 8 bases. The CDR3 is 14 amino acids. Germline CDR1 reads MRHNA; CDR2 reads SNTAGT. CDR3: CASQTLAGGHEQFF. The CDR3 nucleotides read TGTGCCAGCCAAACCCTGGCGGGGGGCCATGAGCAGTTCTTC.

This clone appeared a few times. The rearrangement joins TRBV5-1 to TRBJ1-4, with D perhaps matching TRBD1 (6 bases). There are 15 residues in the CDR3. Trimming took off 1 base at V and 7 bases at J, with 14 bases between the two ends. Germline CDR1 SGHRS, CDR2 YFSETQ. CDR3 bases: TGCGCCAGCAGCTTGTCAGGCAGGGGTTTTGAAAAACTGTTTTTT. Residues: CASSLSGRGFEKLFF.

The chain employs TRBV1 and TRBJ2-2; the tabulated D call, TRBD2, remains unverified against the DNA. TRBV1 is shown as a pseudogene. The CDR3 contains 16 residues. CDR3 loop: CTSSQEVVAGAGELFF. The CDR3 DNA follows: TGCACCAGCAGCCAAGAGGTGGTAGCGGGAGCCGGGGAGCTGTTTTTT.

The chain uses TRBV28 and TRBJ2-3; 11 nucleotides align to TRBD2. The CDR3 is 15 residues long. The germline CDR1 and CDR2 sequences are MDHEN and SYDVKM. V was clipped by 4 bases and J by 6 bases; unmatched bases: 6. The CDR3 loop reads CASSSPASGRDTQYF. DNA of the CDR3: TGTGCCAGCAGTTCACCGGCTAGCGGGAGGGATACGCAGTATTTT.

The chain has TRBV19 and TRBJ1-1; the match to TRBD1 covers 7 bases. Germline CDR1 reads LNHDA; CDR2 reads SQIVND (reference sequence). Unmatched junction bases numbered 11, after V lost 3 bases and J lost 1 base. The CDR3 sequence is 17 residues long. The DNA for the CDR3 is TGTGCCAGTAGTATTTCCCTTCCCGGACAGGAGAACACTGAAGCTTTCTTT. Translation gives CASSISLPGQENTEAFF.

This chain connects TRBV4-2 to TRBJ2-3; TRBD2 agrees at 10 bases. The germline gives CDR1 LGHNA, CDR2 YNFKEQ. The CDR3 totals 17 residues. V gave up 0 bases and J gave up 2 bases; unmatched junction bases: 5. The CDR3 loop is CASSQEERGGATDTQYF. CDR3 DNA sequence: TGTGCCAGCAGCCAAGAAGAGCGGGGGGGCGCCACAGATACGCAGTATTTT.

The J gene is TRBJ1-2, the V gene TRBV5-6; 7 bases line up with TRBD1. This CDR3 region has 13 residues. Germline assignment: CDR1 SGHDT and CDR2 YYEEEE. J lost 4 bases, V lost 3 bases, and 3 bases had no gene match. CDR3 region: CASSSGQIYGYTF. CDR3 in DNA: TGTGCCAGCAGCTCGGGACAGATCTATGGCTACACCTTC.

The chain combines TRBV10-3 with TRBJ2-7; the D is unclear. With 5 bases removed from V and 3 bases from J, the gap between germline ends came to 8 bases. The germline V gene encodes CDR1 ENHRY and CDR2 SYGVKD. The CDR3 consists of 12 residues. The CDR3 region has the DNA TGTGCCATCAGTAAGAATCTCTACGAGCAGTACTTC. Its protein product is CAISKNLYEQYF.

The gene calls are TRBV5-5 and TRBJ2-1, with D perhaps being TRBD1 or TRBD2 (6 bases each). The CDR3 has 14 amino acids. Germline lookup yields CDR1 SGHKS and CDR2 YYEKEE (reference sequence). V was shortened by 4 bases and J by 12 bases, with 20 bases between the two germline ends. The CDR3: CASSLHWSGAGQFF. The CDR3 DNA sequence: TGTGCCAGCAGCCTTCATTGGTCGGGGGCCGGGCAGTTCTTC.

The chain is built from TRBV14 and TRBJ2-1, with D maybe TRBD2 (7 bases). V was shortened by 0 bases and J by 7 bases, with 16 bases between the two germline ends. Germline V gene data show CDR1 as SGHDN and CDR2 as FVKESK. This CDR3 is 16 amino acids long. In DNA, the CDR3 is TGTGCCAGCAGCCAAGATTCGAGGGGGGGCTTAAATGAGCAGTTCTTC. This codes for CASSQDSRGGLNEQFF.

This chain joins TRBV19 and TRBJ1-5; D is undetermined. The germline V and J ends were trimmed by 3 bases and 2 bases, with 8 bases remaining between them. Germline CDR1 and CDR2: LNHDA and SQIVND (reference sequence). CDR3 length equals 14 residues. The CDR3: CASSITGGNQPQHF. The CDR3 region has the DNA TGTGCCAGTAGTATTACCGGGGGCAATCAGCCCCAGCATTTT.

This chain's CDR3 is CASRDPTGGRTEAFF. The CDR3 bases are TGTGCCAGCAGGGACCCAACAGGGGGCCGAACTGAAGCTTTCTTT. The chain combines TRBV25-1 with TRBJ1-1, with TRBD1 matching 9 bases. Germline V gene data show CDR1 as MGHDK and CDR2 as SYGVNS. The CDR3 extends over 15 amino acids. V shed 6 bases and J 5 bases; nucleotides not matched to a gene: 10.

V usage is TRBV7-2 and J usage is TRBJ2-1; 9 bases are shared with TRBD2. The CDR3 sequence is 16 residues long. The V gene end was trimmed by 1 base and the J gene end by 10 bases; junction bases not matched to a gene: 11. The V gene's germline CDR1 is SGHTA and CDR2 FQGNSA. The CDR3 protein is CASSLVEGLALVEQFF. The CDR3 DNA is TGTGCCAGCAGCTTAGTAGAGGGACTAGCCCTAGTCGAGCAGTTCTTC.

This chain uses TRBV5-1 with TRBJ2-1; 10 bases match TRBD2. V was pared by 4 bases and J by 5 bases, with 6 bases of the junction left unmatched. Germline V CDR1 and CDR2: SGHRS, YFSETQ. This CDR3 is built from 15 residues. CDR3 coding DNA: TGCGCCAGCAGCGCCTCTAGCGGGAGCCACAATGAGCAGTTCTTC. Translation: CASSASSGSHNEQFF.

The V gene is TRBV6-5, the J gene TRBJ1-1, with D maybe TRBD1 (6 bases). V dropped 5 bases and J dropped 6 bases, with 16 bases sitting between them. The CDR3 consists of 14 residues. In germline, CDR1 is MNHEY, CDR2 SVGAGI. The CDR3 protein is CASSRVGGGPEAFF. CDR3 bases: TGTGCCAGCAGTAGAGTCGGGGGGGGGCCTGAAGCTTTCTTT.

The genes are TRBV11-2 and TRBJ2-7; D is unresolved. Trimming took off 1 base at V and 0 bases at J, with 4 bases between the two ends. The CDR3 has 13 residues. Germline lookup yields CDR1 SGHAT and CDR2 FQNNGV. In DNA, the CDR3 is TGTGCCAGCAGCTTAGCCGTCTCCTACGAGCAGTACTTC. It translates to CASSLAVSYEQYF. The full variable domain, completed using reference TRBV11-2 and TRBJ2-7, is EAGVAQSPRYKIIEKRQSVAFWCNPISGHATLYWYQQILGQGPKLLIQFQNNGVVDDSQLPKDRFSAERLKGVDSTLKIQPAKLEDSAVYLCASSLAVSYEQYFGPGTRLTVT.

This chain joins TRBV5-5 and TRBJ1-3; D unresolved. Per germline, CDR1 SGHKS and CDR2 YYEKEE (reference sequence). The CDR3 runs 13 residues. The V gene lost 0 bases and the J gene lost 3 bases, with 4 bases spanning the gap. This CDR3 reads CASSLVGGNTIYF. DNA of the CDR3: TGTGCCAGCAGCTTGGTGGGTGGAAACACCATATATTTT.

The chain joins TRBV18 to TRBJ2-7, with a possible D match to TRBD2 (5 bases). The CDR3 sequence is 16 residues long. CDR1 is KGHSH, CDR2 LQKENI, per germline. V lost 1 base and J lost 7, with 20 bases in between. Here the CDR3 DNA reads TGTGCCAGCTCACCACTCAGCCGGACGGGGAAGGAGGAGCAGTACTTC. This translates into CASSPLSRTGKEEQYF.

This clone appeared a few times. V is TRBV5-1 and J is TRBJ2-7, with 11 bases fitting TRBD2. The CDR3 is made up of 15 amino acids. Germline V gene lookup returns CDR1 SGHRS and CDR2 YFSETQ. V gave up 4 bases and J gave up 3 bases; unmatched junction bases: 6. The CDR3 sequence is CASSPSGTSGYEQYF. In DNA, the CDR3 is TGCGCCAGCAGCCCCTCCGGGACTAGCGGCTACGAGCAGTACTTC.

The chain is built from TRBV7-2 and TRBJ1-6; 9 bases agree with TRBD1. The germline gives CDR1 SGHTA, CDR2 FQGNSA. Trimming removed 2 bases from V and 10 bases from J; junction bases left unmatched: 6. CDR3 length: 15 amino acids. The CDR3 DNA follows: TGTGCCAGCAGCTTACCCCGGACAGGGGTCTCACCCCTCCACTTT. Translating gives CASSLPRTGVSPLHF.

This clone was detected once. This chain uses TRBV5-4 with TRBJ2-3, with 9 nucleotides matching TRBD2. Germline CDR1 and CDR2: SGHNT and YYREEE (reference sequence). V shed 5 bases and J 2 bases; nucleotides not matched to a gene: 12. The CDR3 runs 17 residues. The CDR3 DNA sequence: TGTGCCAGCAGGAGGCTTAGCGGGGGCGTACCCACAGATACGCAGTATTTT. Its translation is CASRRLSGGVPTDTQYF.

CDR3 region: CASSSGDSLNTEAFF. Written as DNA, the CDR3 is TGTGCCAGCAGTTCAGGGGACAGCCTGAACACTGAAGCTTTCTTT. This rearrangement joins TRBV28 to TRBJ1-1; 7 bases agree with TRBD1. Trimming at V came to 4 bases and at J to 0 bases, leaving 5 bases not matched to a gene. The CDR3 contains 15 residues. Germline-derived CDR1 and CDR2 are MDHEN and SYDVKM.

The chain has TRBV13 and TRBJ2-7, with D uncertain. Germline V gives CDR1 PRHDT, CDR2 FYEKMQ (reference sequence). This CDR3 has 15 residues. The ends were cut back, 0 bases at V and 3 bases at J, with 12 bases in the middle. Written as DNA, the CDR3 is TGTGCCAGCAGCTTAGGCCTAAGCACCGGCTACGAGCAGTACTTC. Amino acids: CASSLGLSTGYEQYF.

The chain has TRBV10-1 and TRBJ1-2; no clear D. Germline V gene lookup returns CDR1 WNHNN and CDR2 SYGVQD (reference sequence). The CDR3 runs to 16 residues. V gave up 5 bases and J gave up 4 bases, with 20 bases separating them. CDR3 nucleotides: TGCGCCAGCAGTTGTTGCCTAAGGCGAAAGACCTATGGCTACACCTTC. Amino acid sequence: CASSCCLRRKTYGYTF.